The next 15 T cell receptor beta chains were all read from a single sample in a study of response to subunit inactivated influenza vaccine. MiXCR, run by TCRdb on the RT-PCR reads, gives a single entry per CDR3 protein. Among 450,000 to 600,000 distinct CDR3 sequences listed, about 8% were seen once. The sample here was PBMCs from blood, taken approximately 25 months after vaccination. Receptors were obtained from a man between 50 and 69 years old who received an inactivated influenza vaccine.

There are a few counts of this clonotype. This sequence joins TRBV7-2 and TRBJ2-3; D possibly corresponds to TRBD2 (6 bases). Trimming pared 3 bases from V and 8 bases from J, leaving 9 bases between. Germline-derived CDR1 and CDR2 are SGHTA and FQGNSA. The CDR3 length is 12 residues. The CDR3, as DNA: TGTGCCAGCAGCTTTGAAGCGGGTACGCAGTATTTT. Its translation: CASSFEAGTQYF.

In its sample, this clonotype was seen many times. The chain combines TRBV20-1 with TRBJ2-1, with D perhaps matching TRBD1 (6 bases). V was cut by 6 bases and J by 0 bases, with 12 bases left in between. CDR1 is DFQATT, CDR2 SNEGSKA, per germline (reference sequence). CDR3 length equals 14 residues. The CDR3 coding sequence is TGCAGTGCAGGGGGAATGTCCTCCTACAATGAGCAGTTCTTC. This gives the protein CSAGGMSSYNEQFF.

This chain links TRBV21-1 with TRBJ2-1; whether TRBD1, the table's D call, matches the DNA was not checked. TRBV21-1 is a listed pseudogene. The CDR3 is 16 residues long. CDR3 bases: TGTGCCAGCAGCAATCGTCGGAGGGGGGGGTACAATGAGCAGTTCTTC. This sequence encodes CASSNRRRGGYNEQFF.

Concerning this clonotype itself: This may be a read error: a much more frequent sequence differs by one nucleotide. This rearrangement joins TRBV29-1 to TRBJ2-1; 10 bases fit TRBD2. The CDR3 is made up of 14 amino acids. CDR1 is SQVTM and CDR2 is ANQGSEA in the germline V gene. CDR3 sequence (DNA): TGCTCGACAGCGGGAGGGTCTTCCTACAATGAGCAGCTCTTC. Amino acids: CSTAGGSSYNEQLF.

This chain connects TRBV29-1 to TRBJ2-7; 16 nucleotides line up with TRBD2. CDR1 is SQVTM and CDR2 is ANQGSEA in the germline V gene. The CDR3 runs to 15 residues. V trimming: 7 bases; J trimming: 2 bases; junction bases outside the gene matches: 5. Written as DNA, the CDR3 is TGCAGCGCCGGAGGGACTAGCGGGAGGGCCTACGAGCAGTACTTC. Its protein product is CSAGGTSGRAYEQYF.

The rearrangement uses TRBV10-3 and TRBJ1-2; 9 bases are shared with TRBD1. CDR3 size: 15 residues. Germline CDR1 and CDR2: ENHRY and SYGVKD. V gave up 4 bases and J gave up 5 bases; unmatched junction bases: 8. DNA of the CDR3: TGTGCCATCAGTGTGTCGGTGGGACAGGGTTATGGCTACACCTTC. Translating it yields CAISVSVGQGYGYTF.

This clonotype turned up a few times. The chain recombines TRBV20-1 with TRBJ1-4; D not certain. The CDR3 is 13 residues long. Deletions cut 6 bases from V and 7 bases from J, with 15 bases between. From germline, CDR1 is DFQATT and CDR2 SNEGSKA (reference sequence). CDR3: CSATVVGSEKLFF. In nucleotides, the CDR3 is TGCAGTGCGACTGTGGTAGGGAGTGAAAAACTGTTTTTT.

The genes are TRBV20-1 and TRBJ1-1; 8 bases are shared with TRBD1. Looked up from germline, CDR1 is DFQATT and CDR2 is SNEGSKA (reference sequence). Germline trimming cut 5 bases from V and 5 bases from J; bases unmatched to any gene: 10. The CDR3 spans 14 residues. The CDR3 coding sequence is TGCAGTGCTCGCAGGGGGCGCGGGGGAACTGAAGCTTTCTTT. Amino acids: CSARRGRGGTEAFF.

The chain links TRBV11-2 to TRBJ1-1; 7 nucleotides align to TRBD1. Germline CDR1 is SGHAT and CDR2 is FQNNGV. V lost 2 bases to trimming and J lost 5 bases; unmatched junction nucleotides: 11. The CDR3 is 16 residues long. CDR3 loop: CASSLRYGAGGTEAFF. The DNA of the CDR3 is TGTGCCAGCAGCTTAAGGTACGGAGCAGGGGGGACTGAAGCTTTCTTT.

This clonotype was seen a few times. This chain joins TRBV27 and TRBJ2-3; the match to TRBD2 covers 11 bases. Germline trimming cut 4 bases from V and 2 bases from J; bases unmatched to any gene: 11. Germline V gene lookup returns CDR1 MNHEY and CDR2 SMNVEV (reference sequence). This CDR3 is built from 18 residues. The CDR3 DNA follows: TGTGCCAGCAGTTCACGCCCCGGACTAGCGGGCGCCACAGATACGCAGTATTTT. The encoded protein is CASSSRPGLAGATDTQYF.

This clonotype was recorded a few times. This chain connects TRBV6-4 to TRBJ2-4; TRBD1 agrees at 7 bases. After removal of 7 bases from V and 3 bases from J, the junction contained 12 bases not matched to a gene. CDR1 is MRHNA, CDR2 SNTAGT, per germline. CDR3 length: 16 amino acids. The CDR3 DNA reads TGTGCCAGCAAAGGCAGGGGGAAGGACGTCAAAAACATTCAGTACTTC. Protein product: CASKGRGKDVKNIQYF.

V is TRBV20-1 and J is TRBJ2-5; D tentatively fits TRBD1 or TRBD2 (5 bases each). The CDR3 length is 12 residues. V lost 4 bases to trimming and J lost 1 base, with 7 bases between them. Germline CDR1 is DFQATT and CDR2 is SNEGSKA (reference sequence). The CDR3 region has the DNA TGCAGTGCTACCGGGACCCAAGAGACCCAGTACTTC. Translating it yields CSATGTQETQYF.

In its sample, this clonotype was seen a few times. The chain employs TRBV29-1 and TRBJ2-7; unclear D gene. Germline V gene sequence: CDR1 SQVTM, CDR2 ANQGSEA. Trimming removed 6 bases at V and 7 bases at J, with 16 bases between. The CDR3 contains 12 residues. The CDR3: CSVSGSPGEQYF. In DNA, the CDR3 is TGCAGCGTCTCCGGGTCCCCCGGGGAGCAGTACTTC.

The V call is TRBV6-1, the J call TRBJ2-7; TRBD2 matches 13 bases. The CDR3 runs to 16 residues. The V gene end was trimmed by 8 bases and the J gene end by 2 bases; junction bases not matched to a gene: 9. Germline V gives CDR1 MNHNS, CDR2 SASEGT. This CDR3 is CASRQGTSGTAYEQYF. The CDR3 region has the DNA TGTGCCAGCCGACAGGGGACTAGCGGGACCGCCTACGAGCAGTACTTC.

This chain connects TRBV29-1 to TRBJ2-4; D might be TRBD2 (5 bases). CDR3 length: 13 residues. Germline values: CDR1 SQVTM, CDR2 ANQGSEA. V gave up 7 bases and J gave up 0 bases, with 10 bases separating them. CDR3 sequence: CSAGGRAKNIQYF. The CDR3 DNA sequence: TGCAGCGCCGGAGGCCGAGCCAAAAACATTCAGTACTTC.